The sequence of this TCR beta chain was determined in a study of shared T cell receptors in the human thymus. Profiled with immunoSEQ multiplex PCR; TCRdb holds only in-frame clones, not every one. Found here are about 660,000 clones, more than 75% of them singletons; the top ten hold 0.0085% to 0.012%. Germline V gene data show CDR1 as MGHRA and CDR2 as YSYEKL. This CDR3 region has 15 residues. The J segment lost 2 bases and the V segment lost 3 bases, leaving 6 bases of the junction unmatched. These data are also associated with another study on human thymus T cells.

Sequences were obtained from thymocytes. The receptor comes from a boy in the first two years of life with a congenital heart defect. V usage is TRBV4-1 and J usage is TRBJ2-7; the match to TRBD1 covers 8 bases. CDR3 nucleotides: TGCGCCAGCAGCCATGGTCAGGGGGCAACCTACGAGCAGTACTTC. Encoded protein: CASSHGQGATYEQYF.